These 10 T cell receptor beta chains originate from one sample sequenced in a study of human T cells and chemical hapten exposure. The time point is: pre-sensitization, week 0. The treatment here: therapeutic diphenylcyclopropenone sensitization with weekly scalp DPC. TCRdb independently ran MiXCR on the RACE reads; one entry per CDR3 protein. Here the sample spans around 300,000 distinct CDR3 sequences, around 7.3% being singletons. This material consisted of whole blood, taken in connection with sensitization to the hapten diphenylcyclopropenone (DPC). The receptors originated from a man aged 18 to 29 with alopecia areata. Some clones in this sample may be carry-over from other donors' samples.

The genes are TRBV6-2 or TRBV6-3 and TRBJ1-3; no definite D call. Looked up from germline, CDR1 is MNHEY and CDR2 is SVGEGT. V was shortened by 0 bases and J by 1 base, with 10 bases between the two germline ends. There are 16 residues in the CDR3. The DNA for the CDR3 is TGTGCCAGCAGTTACTCGACGGCAGCATCTGGAAACACCATATATTTT. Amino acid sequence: CASSYSTAASGNTIYF.

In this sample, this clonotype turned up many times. The CDR3 DNA follows: TGTGCCAGTGAGGGCAGGGGGGCGTCCTACAATGAGCAGTTCTTC. It yields the protein CASEGRGASYNEQFF. The V and J genes are TRBV6-5 and TRBJ2-1, with D possibly matching TRBD1 (7 bases). The CDR3 contains 15 residues. V was pared by 9 bases and J by 1 base, with 16 bases between. The germline V gene encodes CDR1 MNHEY and CDR2 SVGAGI.

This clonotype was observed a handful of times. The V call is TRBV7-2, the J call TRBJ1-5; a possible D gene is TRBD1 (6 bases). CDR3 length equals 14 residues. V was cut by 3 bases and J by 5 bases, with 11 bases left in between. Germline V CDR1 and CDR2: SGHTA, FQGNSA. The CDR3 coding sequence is TGTGCCAGCAGCTTCCTCCGGACAGATCAGCCCCAGCATTTT. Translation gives CASSFLRTDQPQHF.

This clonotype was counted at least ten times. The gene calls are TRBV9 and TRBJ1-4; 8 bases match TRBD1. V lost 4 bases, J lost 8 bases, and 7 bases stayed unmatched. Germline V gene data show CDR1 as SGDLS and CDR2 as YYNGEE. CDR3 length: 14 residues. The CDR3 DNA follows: TGTGCCAGCAGCTTTGGACAGGGCCGCGAAAAACTGTTTTTT. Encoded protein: CASSFGQGREKLFF.

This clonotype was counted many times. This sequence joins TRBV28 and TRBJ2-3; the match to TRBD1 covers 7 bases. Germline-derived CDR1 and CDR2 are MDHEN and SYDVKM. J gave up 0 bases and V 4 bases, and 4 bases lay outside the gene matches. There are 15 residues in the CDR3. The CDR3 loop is CASSSPGQSTDTQYF. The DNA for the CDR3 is TGTGCCAGCAGTTCACCGGGACAGAGCACAGATACGCAGTATTTT.

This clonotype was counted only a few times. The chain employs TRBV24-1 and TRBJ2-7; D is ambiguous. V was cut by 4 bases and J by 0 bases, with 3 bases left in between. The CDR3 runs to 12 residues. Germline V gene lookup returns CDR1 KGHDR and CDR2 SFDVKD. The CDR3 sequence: CATSDGSYEQYF. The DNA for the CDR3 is TGTGCCACCAGTGACGGCTCCTACGAGCAGTACTTC.

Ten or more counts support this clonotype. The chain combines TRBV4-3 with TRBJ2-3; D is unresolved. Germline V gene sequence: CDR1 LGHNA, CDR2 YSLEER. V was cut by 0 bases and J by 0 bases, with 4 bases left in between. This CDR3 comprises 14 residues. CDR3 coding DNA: TGCGCCAGCAGCCAAGAGTCCAGCACAGATACGCAGTATTTT. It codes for CASSQESSTDTQYF.

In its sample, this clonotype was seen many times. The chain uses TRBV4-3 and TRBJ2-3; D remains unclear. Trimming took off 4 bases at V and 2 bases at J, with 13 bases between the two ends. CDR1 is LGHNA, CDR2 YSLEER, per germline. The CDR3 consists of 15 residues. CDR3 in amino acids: CASSLAGPNTDTQYF. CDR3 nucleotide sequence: TGCGCCAGCAGCCTTGCCGGGCCCAACACAGATACGCAGTATTTT.

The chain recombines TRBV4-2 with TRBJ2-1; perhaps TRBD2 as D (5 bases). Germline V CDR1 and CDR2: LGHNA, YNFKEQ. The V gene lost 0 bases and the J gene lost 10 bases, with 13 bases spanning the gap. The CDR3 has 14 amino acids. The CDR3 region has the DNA TGTGCCAGCAGCCAAGAACGGTTGGACTCGGAGCAGTTCTTC. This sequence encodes CASSQERLDSEQFF.

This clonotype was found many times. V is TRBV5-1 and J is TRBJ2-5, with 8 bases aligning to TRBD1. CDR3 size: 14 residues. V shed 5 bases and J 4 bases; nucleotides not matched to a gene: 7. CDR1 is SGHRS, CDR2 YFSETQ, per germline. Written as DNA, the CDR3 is TGCGCCAGCAGGGGGACAGGACGGGGAGAGACCCAGTACTTC. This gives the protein CASRGTGRGETQYF.